A selection of T cell receptor beta chains follows, all from one sample in a study of T cell responses to AZD1222 COVID-19 vaccine. The protocol was immunoSEQ multiplex PCR, while the TCRdb copy is restricted to in-frame clones and leaves out a portion. The sample carries about 150,000 clones, approximately 88% recorded once. Specimen: peripheral blood, collected on day 0 of MenACWY control vaccination. The source is an adult in good health. The CDR3 runs from the conserved cysteine through the conserved F or W. D genes are given only for firm matches. Not every row has a clone size; where given, it reads once, few, many or a size class.

v_gene: TRBV18
d_gene: TRBD2
j_gene: TRBJ2-3
abundance: once
CDR3aa: CASSPTSGGTDTQYF
CDR3nt: TGTGCCAGCTCACCGACTAGCGGGGGCACAGATACGCAGTATTTT

v_gene: TRBV19
d_gene: .
j_gene: TRBJ2-1
abundance: .
CDR3aa: CASSYYSRRGEQFF
CDR3nt: TGTGCCAGTAGTTACTACTCGCGTCGGGGAGAGCAGTTCTTC

v_gene: TRBV4-3
d_gene: TRBD1
j_gene: TRBJ1-2
abundance: .
CDR3aa: CASSQVGTGHTF
CDR3nt: TGCGCCAGCAGCCAAGTGGGGACAGGGCATACCTTC

v_gene: TRBV29-1
d_gene: .
j_gene: TRBJ2-7
abundance: .
CDR3aa: CSVRGSQTSTYEQYF
CDR3nt: TGCAGCGTTAGGGGCAGTCAAACTTCTACCTACGAGCAGTACTTC

v_gene: TRBV4-3
d_gene: .
j_gene: TRBJ2-7
abundance: once
CDR3aa: CASSQGWGDYEQYF
CDR3nt: TGCGCCAGCAGCCAAGGGTGGGGGGACTACGAGCAGTACTTC

v_gene: TRBV6-6
d_gene: TRBD1
j_gene: TRBJ1-1
abundance: .
CDR3aa: CASKLQGQGAEAFF
CDR3nt: TGTGCCAGCAAACTACAGGGACAGGGCGCTGAAGCTTTCTTT

v_gene: TRBV6-2/TRBV6-3
d_gene: TRBD1
j_gene: TRBJ2-7
abundance: .
CDR3aa: CASSYEGTGGNYEQYF
CDR3nt: TGTGCCAGCAGTTACGAGGGGACAGGGGGTAACTACGAGCAGTACTTC

v_gene: TRBV7-3
d_gene: TRBD1
j_gene: TRBJ2-5
abundance: once
CDR3aa: CASSLDRGETQYF
CDR3nt: TGTGCCAGCAGCCTCGACAGGGGAGAGACCCAGTACTTC

v_gene: TRBV19
d_gene: .
j_gene: TRBJ1-1
abundance: .
CDR3aa: CASSIRGSTEAFF
CDR3nt: TGTGCCAGTAGTATCCGGGGGAGCACTGAAGCTTTCTTT

v_gene: TRBV25-1
d_gene: .
j_gene: TRBJ1-2
abundance: .
CDR3aa: CASSVGEGYGYTF
CDR3nt: TGTGCCAGCAGTGTCGGGGAGGGCTATGGCTACACCTTC

v_gene: TRBV5-1
d_gene: .
j_gene: TRBJ1-6
abundance: .
CDR3aa: CASSLEQLQNSPLHF
CDR3nt: TGCGCCAGCAGCTTGGAGCAGCTACAAAATTCACCCCTCCACTTT

v_gene: TRBV2
d_gene: TRBD1
j_gene: TRBJ2-7
abundance: few
CDR3aa: CASRGQVLFEQYF
CDR3nt: TGTGCCAGCAGAGGACAGGTTCTGTTCGAGCAGTACTTC

v_gene: TRBV10-3
d_gene: .
j_gene: TRBJ1-1
abundance: .
CDR3aa: CAISGQNTEAFF
CDR3nt: TGTGCCATCAGTGGACAGAACACTGAAGCTTTCTTT

v_gene: TRBV6-6
d_gene: .
j_gene: TRBJ1-3
abundance: .
CDR3aa: CASSYSDPFGNTIYF
CDR3nt: TGTGCCAGCAGTTACTCTGACCCTTTTGGAAACACCATATATTTT

v_gene: TRBV18
d_gene: TRBD1
j_gene: TRBJ1-2
abundance: few
CDR3aa: CASSQAGTGYGYTF
CDR3nt: TGTGCCAGCTCACAAGCCGGGACAGGGTATGGCTACACCTTC

v_gene: TRBV19
d_gene: TRBD1
j_gene: TRBJ2-5
abundance: .
CDR3aa: CASSISGQGAFETQYF
CDR3nt: TGTGCCAGTAGTATATCAGGGCAGGGGGCCTTCGAGACCCAGTACTTC

v_gene: TRBV2
d_gene: TRBD1
j_gene: TRBJ2-1
abundance: .
CDR3aa: CASSTRQGTEQFF
CDR3nt: TGTGCCAGCAGTACCCGACAGGGGACCGAGCAGTTCTTC

v_gene: TRBV3-1/TRBV3-2
d_gene: .
j_gene: TRBJ1-6
abundance: .
CDR3aa: CASRLDPDSPLHF
CDR3nt: TGTGCCAGCAGACTCGATCCAGATTCACCCCTCCACTTT

v_gene: TRBV14
d_gene: .
j_gene: TRBJ2-6
abundance: .
CDR3aa: CASSQAWRGTGANVLTF
CDR3nt: TGTGCCAGCAGCCAAGCCTGGAGGGGCACCGGGGCCAACGTCCTGACTTTC

v_gene: TRBV6-5
d_gene: .
j_gene: TRBJ2-2
abundance: .
CDR3aa: CASSYDSGLTGELFF
CDR3nt: TGTGCCAGCAGTTACGACAGTGGCCTCACCGGGGAGCTGTTTTTT

v_gene: TRBV6-2/TRBV6-3
d_gene: TRBD2
j_gene: TRBJ2-3
abundance: .
CDR3aa: CASSYAVAGGPEHLERDTQYF
CDR3nt: TGTGCCAGCAGTTACGCAGTAGCGGGCGGTCCCGAACACTTGGAAAGGGATACGCAGTATTTT

v_gene: TRBV7-2
d_gene: TRBD1
j_gene: TRBJ2-6
abundance: .
CDR3aa: CASSLGQGFSGANVLTF
CDR3nt: TGTGCCAGCAGCTTAGGACAGGGATTCTCTGGGGCCAACGTCCTGACTTTC

v_gene: TRBV11-3
d_gene: .
j_gene: TRBJ1-1
abundance: .
CDR3aa: CASSFYGTEAFF
CDR3nt: TGTGCCAGCAGCTTCTATGGAACTGAAGCTTTCTTT

v_gene: TRBV19
d_gene: .
j_gene: TRBJ1-4
abundance: .
CDR3aa: CASSSPGQLNEKLFF
CDR3nt: TGTGCCAGTAGTTCGCCAGGCCAACTTAATGAAAAACTGTTTTTT

v_gene: TRBV28
d_gene: .
j_gene: TRBJ1-2
abundance: once
CDR3aa: CASSLSQSLGSLYGYTF
CDR3nt: TGTGCCAGCAGTTTATCCCAGTCATTGGGCAGTCTCTATGGCTACACCTTC

v_gene: TRBV4-3
d_gene: .
j_gene: TRBJ1-5
abundance: .
CDR3aa: CASSQERYQPQHF
CDR3nt: TGCGCCAGCAGCCAAGAGAGATATCAGCCCCAGCATTTT

v_gene: TRBV7-3
d_gene: .
j_gene: TRBJ2-3
abundance: .
CDR3aa: CASSSRSHTDTQYF
CDR3nt: TGTGCCAGCAGCTCGCGGTCCCACACAGATACGCAGTATTTT

v_gene: TRBV7-2
d_gene: TRBD1
j_gene: TRBJ1-2
abundance: .
CDR3aa: CASSLGGQEINYGYTF
CDR3nt: TGTGCCAGCAGCTTAGGCGGACAGGAGATTAACTATGGCTACACCTTC

v_gene: TRBV4-1
d_gene: .
j_gene: TRBJ2-3
abundance: once
CDR3aa: CASSQDRGSDTQYF
CDR3nt: TGCGCCAGCAGCCAAGACAGGGGTTCGGATACGCAGTATTTT

v_gene: TRBV29-1
d_gene: .
j_gene: TRBJ2-3
abundance: .
CDR3aa: CSVESETITDTQYF
CDR3nt: TGCAGCGTTGAATCCGAGACAATCACAGATACGCAGTATTTT

v_gene: TRBV5-8
d_gene: TRBD1
j_gene: TRBJ1-2
abundance: .
CDR3aa: CASSTRQGYGYTF
CDR3nt: TGTGCCAGCAGCACCCGACAGGGGTATGGCTACACCTTC

v_gene: TRBV5-1
d_gene: .
j_gene: TRBJ1-3
abundance: .
CDR3aa: CASSLSPISGNTIYF
CDR3nt: TGCGCCAGCAGCTTGAGTCCAATCTCTGGAAACACCATATATTTT

v_gene: TRBV6-1
d_gene: .
j_gene: TRBJ1-3
abundance: once
CDR3aa: CASSEAPRNTIYF
CDR3nt: TGTGCCAGCAGTGAAGCGCCTAGAAACACCATATATTTT

v_gene: TRBV19
d_gene: .
j_gene: TRBJ1-3
abundance: .
CDR3aa: CASRGGNTIYF
CDR3nt: TGTGCCAGTAGAGGAGGAAACACCATATATTTT

v_gene: TRBV11-2
d_gene: TRBD2
j_gene: TRBJ2-1
abundance: .
CDR3aa: CASSLERLAGGGNYNEQFF
CDR3nt: TGTGCCAGCAGCTTAGAACGACTAGCGGGAGGCGGGAACTACAATGAGCAGTTCTTC

v_gene: TRBV18
d_gene: .
j_gene: TRBJ1-2
abundance: few
CDR3aa: CASSPGQGTGYGYTF
CDR3nt: TGTGCCAGCTCACCGGGCCAGGGCACGGGCTATGGCTACACCTTC

v_gene: TRBV28
d_gene: .
j_gene: TRBJ1-2
abundance: .
CDR3aa: CASSHHTAQRYGYTF
CDR3nt: TGTGCCAGCAGCCACCACACGGCCCAGAGGTATGGCTACACCTTC

v_gene: TRBV5-4
d_gene: TRBD2
j_gene: TRBJ2-7
abundance: .
CDR3aa: CASSSPSGGPGEQYF
CDR3nt: TGTGCCAGCAGCTCGCCATCGGGAGGGCCAGGCGAGCAGTACTTC

v_gene: TRBV4-1
d_gene: .
j_gene: TRBJ2-4
abundance: .
CDR3aa: CASSQGVGGQNIQYF
CDR3nt: TGCGCCAGCAGCCAAGGGGTAGGGGGTCAAAACATTCAGTACTTC

v_gene: TRBV6-5
d_gene: .
j_gene: TRBJ2-7
abundance: .
CDR3aa: CACSRGLTYEQYF
CDR3nt: TGTGCCTGCAGTCGGGGGCTTACCTACGAGCAGTACTTC

v_gene: TRBV11-3
d_gene: .
j_gene: TRBJ1-5
abundance: .
CDR3aa: CASSLGYGQPQHF
CDR3nt: TGTGCCAGCAGCTTAGGGTACGGGCAGCCCCAGCATTTT

v_gene: TRBV2
d_gene: .
j_gene: TRBJ2-5
abundance: .
CDR3aa: CASSEQGGVQETQYF
CDR3nt: TGTGCCAGCAGTGAGCAGGGCGGGGTCCAAGAGACCCAGTACTTC

v_gene: TRBV2
d_gene: TRBD1
j_gene: TRBJ1-2
abundance: .
CDR3aa: CASTYFGQESSYGYTF
CDR3nt: TGTGCCAGCACATATTTCGGACAGGAGTCTTCGTATGGCTACACCTTC

v_gene: TRBV7-2
d_gene: TRBD2
j_gene: TRBJ2-1
abundance: .
CDR3aa: CASSPSSGRNNEQFF
CDR3nt: TGTGCCAGCAGCCCCTCGAGCGGGAGAAACAATGAGCAGTTCTTC

v_gene: TRBV5-6
d_gene: .
j_gene: TRBJ2-5
abundance: .
CDR3aa: CASSFLQRRGGTQYF
CDR3nt: TGTGCCAGCAGCTTCTTGCAACGTAGGGGGGGGACCCAGTACTTC

v_gene: TRBV7-7
d_gene: TRBD1
j_gene: TRBJ1-1
abundance: .
CDR3aa: CASSLANRGNTEAFF
CDR3nt: TGTGCTAGCAGCTTAGCGAACAGGGGGAACACTGAAGCTTTCTTT

v_gene: TRBV12-5
d_gene: TRBD1
j_gene: TRBJ2-5
abundance: .
CDR3aa: CASGSGQTDQETQYF
CDR3nt: TGTGCTAGTGGTTCGGGACAGACAGACCAAGAGACCCAGTACTTC

v_gene: TRBV5-8
d_gene: .
j_gene: TRBJ1-5
abundance: .
CDR3aa: CASSRVGGNQPQHF
CDR3nt: TGTGCCAGCAGCCGGGTGGGGGGCAATCAGCCCCAGCATTTT

v_gene: TRBV7-8
d_gene: .
j_gene: TRBJ2-5
abundance: .
CDR3aa: CASSLAVGYQETQYF
CDR3nt: TGTGCCAGCAGCTTAGCAGTGGGGTACCAAGAGACCCAGTACTTC

v_gene: TRBV4-3
d_gene: TRBD1
j_gene: TRBJ1-2
abundance: .
CDR3aa: CASSQALTGAKLYGYTF
CDR3nt: TGCGCCAGCAGCCAAGCCCTTACAGGGGCCAAGTTATATGGCTACACCTTC

v_gene: TRBV6-5
d_gene: .
j_gene: TRBJ2-5
abundance: .
CDR3aa: CASSYAIAAKETQYF
CDR3nt: TGTGCCAGCAGTTACGCGATAGCGGCCAAAGAGACCCAGTACTTC

v_gene: TRBV11-2
d_gene: TRBD1
j_gene: TRBJ2-6
abundance: .
CDR3aa: CASSPHRGIRSGANVLTF
CDR3nt: TGTGCCAGCAGCCCCCACAGGGGGATACGCTCTGGGGCCAACGTCCTGACTTTC

v_gene: TRBV7-3
d_gene: .
j_gene: TRBJ2-1
abundance: .
CDR3aa: CASSKARGTSSYNEQFF
CDR3nt: TGTGCCAGCAGCAAAGCCCGAGGTACCAGCTCCTACAATGAGCAGTTCTTC